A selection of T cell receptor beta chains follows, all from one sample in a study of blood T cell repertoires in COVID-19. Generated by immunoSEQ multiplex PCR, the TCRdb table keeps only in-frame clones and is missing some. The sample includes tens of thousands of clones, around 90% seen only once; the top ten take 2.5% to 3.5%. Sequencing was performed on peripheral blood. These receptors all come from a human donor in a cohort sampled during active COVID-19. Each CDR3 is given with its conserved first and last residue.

CDR3: CASSLASGANTGELFF
V: TRBV11-3
J: TRBJ2-2

CDR3: CASSWATGTDTQYF
V: TRBV5-1
J: TRBJ2-3

CDR3: CASSLWPGPNYGYTF
V: TRBV5-4
J: TRBJ1-2

CDR3: CASSPGPENTEAFF
V: TRBV3-1/TRBV3-2
J: TRBJ1-1

CDR3: CASSSRTSGSGGGGEQFF
V: TRBV19
J: TRBJ2-1

CDR3: CASSYIAGPVNEQFF
V: TRBV5-1
J: TRBJ2-1

CDR3: CATSRGPQGVHETQYF
V: TRBV15
J: TRBJ2-5

CDR3: CASSVGGQGWDTQYF
V: TRBV9
J: TRBJ2-3

CDR3: CASSRTEYNEQFF
V: TRBV3-1/TRBV3-2
J: TRBJ2-1

CDR3: CASSVTEGNQPQHF
V: TRBV9
J: TRBJ1-5

CDR3: CARSLEMGAYNSPLHF
V: TRBV5-3
J: TRBJ1-6

CDR3: CASSYGARGTYGYTF
V: TRBV6-6
J: TRBJ1-2

CDR3: CASSIDRATGDPQETQYF
V: TRBV19
J: TRBJ2-5

CDR3: CAWSRPGGYSYEQYF
V: TRBV30
J: TRBJ2-7

CDR3: CASSQYGTTGDEQYF
V: TRBV7-8
J: TRBJ2-7

CDR3: CASSSRLAGGPKETQYF
V: TRBV7-9
J: TRBJ2-5

CDR3: CASSSSGTRGSYEQYF
V: TRBV7-9
J: TRBJ2-7

CDR3: CASSVDRGDQPQHF
V: TRBV19
J: TRBJ1-5

CDR3: CASIEGRTEAFF
V: TRBV6-5
J: TRBJ1-1

CDR3: CASSLGVYYGYTF
V: TRBV5-1
J: TRBJ1-2

CDR3: CASSQAYNEQFF
V: TRBV7-2
J: TRBJ2-1

CDR3: CSASLQGDQPQHF
V: TRBV20-1
J: TRBJ1-5

CDR3: CASSQGGGQVHGYTF
V: TRBV3-1/TRBV3-2
J: TRBJ1-2

CDR3: CATTGGYSGANVLTF
V: TRBV10-3
J: TRBJ2-6

CDR3: CASSYSNVQGWAEAFF
V: TRBV6-6
J: TRBJ1-1

CDR3: CASSPTGRENTEAFF
V: TRBV18
J: TRBJ1-1

CDR3: CASTKQGLGTDTQYF
V: TRBV4-1
J: TRBJ2-3

CDR3: CASSLRSSVGTDTQYF
V: TRBV3-1/TRBV3-2
J: TRBJ2-3

CDR3: CASSLAGWSSYNEQFF
V: TRBV5-1
J: TRBJ2-1

CDR3: CASSQGRVEQYF
V: TRBV3-1/TRBV3-2
J: TRBJ2-7

CDR3: CASRGAGYNEQFF
V: TRBV6-5
J: TRBJ2-1

CDR3: CASSLGGRVTDTQYF
V: TRBV7-8
J: TRBJ2-3

CDR3: CASSLGSSGGAHEQFF
V: TRBV5-1
J: TRBJ2-1

CDR3: CASSYRGGYEQYF
V: TRBV6-5
J: TRBJ2-7

CDR3: CASSREVNTEAFF
V: TRBV2
J: TRBJ1-1

CDR3: CAIAGTGAGTQYF
V: TRBV10-3
J: TRBJ2-5

CDR3: CASSGSGGNYNEQFF
V: TRBV9
J: TRBJ2-1

CDR3: CASSGAGPYNSPLHF
V: TRBV19
J: TRBJ1-6

CDR3: CASSRARDRFQETQYF
V: TRBV28
J: TRBJ2-5

CDR3: CASSAVRGYTF
V: TRBV28
J: TRBJ1-2

CDR3: CASSLARTGPTNTGELFF
V: TRBV10-1
J: TRBJ2-2

CDR3: CASSLFRAGDTQYF
V: TRBV7-9
J: TRBJ2-3

CDR3: CASSLVAGGLRDTQYF
V: TRBV7-9
J: TRBJ2-3

CDR3: CASSFLRRGETQYF
V: TRBV7-9
J: TRBJ2-5

CDR3: CASSLPTGNYGYTF
V: TRBV7-9
J: TRBJ1-2

CDR3: CASSPPSAGGPYNEQFF
V: TRBV18
J: TRBJ2-1

CDR3: CASSEFARETGELFF
V: TRBV10-1
J: TRBJ2-2

CDR3: CASSGGTDLLGYTF
V: TRBV5-1
J: TRBJ1-2

CDR3: CASSSGLSYEQYF
V: TRBV12-3/TRBV12-4
J: TRBJ2-7

CDR3: CAISDLTGGAGEQYF
V: TRBV10-3
J: TRBJ2-7

CDR3: CASSRTSGGAYEQFF
V: TRBV18
J: TRBJ2-1

CDR3: CASSLQTSGSTDTQYF
V: TRBV7-8
J: TRBJ2-3

CDR3: CASSAGSGNTIYF
V: TRBV7-9
J: TRBJ1-3

CDR3: CASTGTHPVYEQYF
V: TRBV6-6
J: TRBJ2-7

CDR3: CASSSGTGQREQFF
V: TRBV19
J: TRBJ2-1

CDR3: CASGAGREGASNQPQHF
V: TRBV12-5
J: TRBJ1-5